This T cell receptor (beta chain) was recorded in a study of blood T cell repertoires in COVID-19. Study-level information: In each case, the material was cDNA or gDNA derived from T cells, B-cell-depleted T cells, or PBMCs.

Original analysis: The assay estimated nucleated cells by amplifying reference gene primers. Repertoires were generated with immunoSEQ multiplex PCR, while TCRdb's copy carries only in-frame clones and drops some. V and J calls and clone size come straight from that table; D and trimming were deduced from the DNA. In the table there are about 110,000 clones, around 80% of which are singletons. The CDR3 is 16 residues long. The V and J ends lost 0 bases and 6 bases respectively, with 15 bases between them. Germline CDR1 and CDR2: WNHNN and SYGVQD (reference sequence). The V gene is TRBV10-1, the J gene TRBJ2-1, with D possibly being TRBD2 (5 bases). This sequence originates from a human donor in a cohort sampled during active or convalescent COVID-19. The sample taken for sequencing was peripheral blood. This CDR3 reads CASSESGAKGVNEQFF. The CDR3 nucleotides read TGCGCCAGCAGTGAGTCGGGAGCTAAGGGTGTCAATGAGCAGTTCTTC.